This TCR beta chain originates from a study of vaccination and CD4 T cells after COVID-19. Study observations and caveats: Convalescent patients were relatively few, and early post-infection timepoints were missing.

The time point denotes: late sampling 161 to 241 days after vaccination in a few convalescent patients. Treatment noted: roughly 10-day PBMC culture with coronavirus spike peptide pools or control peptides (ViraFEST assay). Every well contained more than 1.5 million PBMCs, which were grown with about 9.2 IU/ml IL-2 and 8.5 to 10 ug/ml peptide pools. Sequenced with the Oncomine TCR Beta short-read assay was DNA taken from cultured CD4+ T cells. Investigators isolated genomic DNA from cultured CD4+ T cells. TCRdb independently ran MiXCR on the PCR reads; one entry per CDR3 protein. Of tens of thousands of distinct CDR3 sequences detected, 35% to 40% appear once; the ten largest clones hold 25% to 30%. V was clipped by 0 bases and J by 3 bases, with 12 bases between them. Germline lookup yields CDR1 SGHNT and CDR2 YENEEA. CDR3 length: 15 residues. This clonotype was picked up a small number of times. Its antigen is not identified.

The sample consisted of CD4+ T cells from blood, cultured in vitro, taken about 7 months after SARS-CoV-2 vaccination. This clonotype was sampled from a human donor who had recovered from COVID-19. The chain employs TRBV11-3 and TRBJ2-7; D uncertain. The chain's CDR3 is CASSLDTVPGYEQYF. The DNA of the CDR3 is TGTGCCAGCAGCTTAGATACAGTGCCTGGCTACGAGCAGTACTTC.